The 2 T cell receptor beta chains in this list originate from one sample, sequenced in a study of T cells after yellow fever vaccination. Each CDR3 protein is one row after TCRdb ran MiXCR on the 5' RACE reads. The sample records around 350,000 distinct CDR3 sequences, 11% being singletons. The sample here was PBMCs, taken on the day of the first yellow fever vaccination. These receptors were collected from a man younger than 35 who received the YFV17D yellow fever vaccine.

The J gene is TRBJ2-3, the V gene TRBV11-2, with 8 nucleotides matching TRBD2. This CDR3 is 17 amino acids long. With V trimmed by 0 bases and J by 4 bases, 9 bases remained unmatched. CDR1 SGHAT and CDR2 FQNNGV come from the germline V gene. The CDR3 region is CASSLDGGTRLADTQYF. CDR3 sequence (DNA): TGTGCCAGCAGCTTAGATGGAGGGACTAGGCTCGCAGATACGCAGTATTTT.

This clonotype appeared a few times. The chain has TRBV10-2 and TRBJ2-3, with D unresolved. Trimming removed 3 bases from V and 4 bases from J, with 11 bases in between. The CDR3 is 14 residues long. Germline CDR1 is WSHSY and CDR2 is SAAADI. The CDR3 DNA follows: TGCGCCAGCAGTGACGGGTTCCGGGCAGATACGCAGTATTTT. It translates to CASSDGFRADTQYF.